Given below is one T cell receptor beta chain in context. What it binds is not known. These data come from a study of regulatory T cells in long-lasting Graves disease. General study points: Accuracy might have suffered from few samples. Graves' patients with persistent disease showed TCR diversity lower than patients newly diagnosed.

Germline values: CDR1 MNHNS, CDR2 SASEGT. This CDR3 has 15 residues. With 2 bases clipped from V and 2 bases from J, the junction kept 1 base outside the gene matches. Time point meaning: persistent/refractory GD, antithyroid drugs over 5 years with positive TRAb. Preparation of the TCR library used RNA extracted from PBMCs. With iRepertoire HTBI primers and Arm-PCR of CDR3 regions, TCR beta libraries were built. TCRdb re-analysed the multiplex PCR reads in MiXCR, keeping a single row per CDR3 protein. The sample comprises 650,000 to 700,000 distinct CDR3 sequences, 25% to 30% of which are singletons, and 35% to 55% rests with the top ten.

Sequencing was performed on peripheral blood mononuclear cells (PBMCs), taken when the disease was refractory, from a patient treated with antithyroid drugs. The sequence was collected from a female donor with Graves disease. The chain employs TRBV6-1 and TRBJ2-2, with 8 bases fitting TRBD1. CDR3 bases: TGTGCCAGCAGTGAACAGGGGGCTAACACCGGGGAGCTGTTTTTT. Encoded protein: CASSEQGANTGELFF.